The source of this T cell receptor (beta chain) is a study of shared clonotypes between healthy human individuals. Donors were healthy HIV-negative adults without recent acute infections or vaccinations. V lost 2 bases, J lost 11 bases, and 15 bases lay in between. Germline assignment: CDR1 SEHNR and CDR2 FQNEAQ (reference sequence). This CDR3 spans 13 amino acids. TCRdb keeps only in-frame clones here, not all; method: immunoSEQ multiplex PCR. The sample lists 850,000 to 1,100,000 clones, approximately 77% occurring once. As regards this clone: Its antigen is as yet unknown.

Regarding the study as a whole: Sampling used blood alone; tissue repertoires probably differ.

This TCR was recovered from a man aged 18 to 30 in good health. Some clones in this sample may be carry-over from other donors' samples. The chain links TRBV7-9 to TRBJ1-1; D is possibly TRBD1 (5 bases). The specimen sequenced was memory CD4+ T cells from PBMCs. The subset is: CD45RA-negative fraction. Written as DNA, the CDR3 is TGTGCCAGCAGCTTACTTCGGGGGGAGAGCGCTTTCTTT. It codes for CASSLLRGESAFF.